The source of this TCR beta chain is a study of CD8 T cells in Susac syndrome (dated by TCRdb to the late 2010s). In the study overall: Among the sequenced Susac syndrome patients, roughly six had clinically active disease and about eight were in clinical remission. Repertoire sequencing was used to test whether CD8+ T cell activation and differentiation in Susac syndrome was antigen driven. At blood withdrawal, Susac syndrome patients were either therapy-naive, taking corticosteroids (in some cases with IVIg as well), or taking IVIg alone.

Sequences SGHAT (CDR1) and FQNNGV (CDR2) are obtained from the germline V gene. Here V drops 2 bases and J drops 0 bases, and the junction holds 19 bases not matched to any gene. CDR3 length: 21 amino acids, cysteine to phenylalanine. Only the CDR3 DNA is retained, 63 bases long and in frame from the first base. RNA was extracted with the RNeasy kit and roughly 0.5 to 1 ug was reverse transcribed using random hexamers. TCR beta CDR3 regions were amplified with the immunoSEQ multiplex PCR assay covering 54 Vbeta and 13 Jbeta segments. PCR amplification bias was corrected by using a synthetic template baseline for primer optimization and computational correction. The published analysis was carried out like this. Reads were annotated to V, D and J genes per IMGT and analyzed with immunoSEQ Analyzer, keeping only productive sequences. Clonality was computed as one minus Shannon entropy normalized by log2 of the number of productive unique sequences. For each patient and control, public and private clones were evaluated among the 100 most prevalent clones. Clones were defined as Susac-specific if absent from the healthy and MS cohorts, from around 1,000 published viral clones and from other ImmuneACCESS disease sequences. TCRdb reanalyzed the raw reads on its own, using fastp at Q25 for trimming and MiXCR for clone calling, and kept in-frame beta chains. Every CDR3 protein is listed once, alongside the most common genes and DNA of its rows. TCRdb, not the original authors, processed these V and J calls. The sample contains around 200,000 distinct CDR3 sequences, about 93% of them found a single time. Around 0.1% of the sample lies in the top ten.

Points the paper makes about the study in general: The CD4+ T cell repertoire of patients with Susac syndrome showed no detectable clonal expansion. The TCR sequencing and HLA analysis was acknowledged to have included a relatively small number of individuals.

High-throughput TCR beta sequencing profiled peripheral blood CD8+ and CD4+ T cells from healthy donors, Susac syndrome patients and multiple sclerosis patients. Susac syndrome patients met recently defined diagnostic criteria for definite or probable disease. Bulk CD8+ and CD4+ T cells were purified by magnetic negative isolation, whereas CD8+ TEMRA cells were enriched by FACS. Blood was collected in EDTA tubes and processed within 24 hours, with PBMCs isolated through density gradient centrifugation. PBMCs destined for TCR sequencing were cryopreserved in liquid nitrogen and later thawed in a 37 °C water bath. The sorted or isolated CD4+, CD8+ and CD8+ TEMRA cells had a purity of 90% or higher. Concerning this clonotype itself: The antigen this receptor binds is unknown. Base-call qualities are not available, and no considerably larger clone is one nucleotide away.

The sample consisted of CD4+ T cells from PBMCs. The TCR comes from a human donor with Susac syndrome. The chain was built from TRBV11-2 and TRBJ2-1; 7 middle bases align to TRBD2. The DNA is TGTGCCAGCAGCTTAAACTTAACCTTGACTAGCCCTTCGAGCTCCTACAATGAGCAGTTCTTC. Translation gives CASSLNLTLTSPSSSYNEQFF.